This T cell receptor beta chain comes out of a study of PD-1 blockade in classical Hodgkin lymphoma (dated by TCRdb to the early 2020s). For the study in its entirety: Nivolumab dosing was 3 mg/kg intravenously every 2 weeks, continuing until either disease progression or unacceptable toxicity. The study used TCR beta sequencing and CyTOF to define a peripheral blood immune signature of response to PD-1 blockade in classical Hodgkin lymphoma. Here is what the overall study found, with its caveats: Baseline TCR diversity was reported to be lower in newly diagnosed patients than in healthy donors, and even lower in relapsed/refractory patients. Only a single clinical trial cohort was studied, and what caused the repertoire differences, possibly disease activity or prior therapy, remained undefined. Lower diversity was observed in patients in whom nivolumab was started less than 1 year after ASCT, and these patients were excluded from later analyses so that confounding by immune reconstitution would be avoided. A significant rise by C4D1 was seen in CD4+ but not CD8+ TCR diversity (p=0.0027 vs p=0.16), with the rise being most apparent in complete responders (p=0.02). Among trial patients, those achieving complete response had baseline diversity similar to that of newly diagnosed patients, while diversity was significantly lower in partial responders and progressors.

Genomic DNA was extracted with the Qiagen DNeasy kit from unsorted PBMCs and from negatively selected CD4+ and CD8+ fractions. TCR beta CDR3 regions were amplified by immunoSEQ multiplex PCR using primers annealing to V and J segments. A synthetic immune receptor repertoire was used to minimize amplification bias, and remaining bias was computationally removed after sequencing. Concerning the study's data processing: Custom Python scripts were used to quantify repertoire diversity as the Shannon entropy index. Unsorted, CD4+ and CD8+ repertoires were analyzed separately, except for combined analyses in which CD4+ and CD8+ sequences were merged in silico. A clone counted as expanded when the clone's frequency after treatment rose at least 2-fold relative to C1D1, and clones undetected at baseline were given a pseudocount of 0.5. Singleton clones were defined as clones with 0 or 1 copy at C1D1, and non-singleton clones were defined as clones with 2 or more copies. Clones expanded in unsorted samples were assigned a CD4+, CD8+ or unknown annotation through matching of protein sequences in sorted samples from the same patient. Wilcoxon tests on paired samples were used to test diversity changes from C1D1 to C4D1. Not all clones reach the TCRdb copy of this immuneACCESS table, which keeps in-frame sequences only. Checked studies attribute under half of the gap to unresolved V genes and leave the rest unexplained. V, J and clone size derive from that table, while D and trimming were established from the DNA sequence. This sample holds around 1,200 clones; more than 75% were observed only once. Together, the top ten hold around 60% of the sample.

In light of the paper, this sample's time point label describes: cycle 1 day 1 (C1D1), immediately before nivolumab initiation. Relapse after autologous stem cell transplantation had occurred in all trial patients, and cohorts A, B and C were distinguished by prior brentuximab vedotin exposure. The trial cohort included 50 to 60 patients with relapsed/refractory classical Hodgkin lymphoma, and each patient had a best overall response of complete response, partial response or progressive disease. Single-agent nivolumab was administered to trial patients in the multi-cohort phase II CheckMate 205 trial. An independent review committee assessed best overall response using the 2007 International Working Group response criteria. Trial PBMCs were obtained immediately prior to nivolumab initiation (C1D1) and on therapy at cycle 2 day 1 and cycle 4 day 1. Peripheral blood was collected in 8 mL Vacutainer Cell Preparation Tubes, from which PBMCs were isolated by centrifugation and then cryopreserved.

Concerning this clone itself: Its antigen is not yet known. Within one base of it there is no much larger clone, and no base qualities were kept.

The sequence derives from a human donor with classical Hodgkin lymphoma. Sequencing used peripheral blood mononuclear cells (PBMCs), obtained at baseline.

The bases read TGTGCCCTGCGGTCAGGGAGTCAAGAGACCCAGTACTTC. Its amino acids are CALRSGSQETQYF. The rearranged chain carries TRBV10-3 and TRBJ2-5; the D element might be TRBD1 or TRBD2, as each aligns at 5 bases. From the cysteine through the phenylalanine, the CDR3 covers 13 amino acids. Only the CDR3 portion is preserved as DNA: 39 bases, with reading frame beginning at the first base. CDR1 and CDR2 were assigned from the germline V gene as ENHRY and SYGVKD. Between the V and J ends, shortened by 11 bases and 2 bases respectively, the junction contains 15 bases.